This TCR beta chain was sequenced for a study of blood T cell repertoires in COVID-19. At the level of the study: Material from acute and convalescent COVID-19 was sourced from the United States, Italy and Spain. Sources were T cells, B-cell-depleted T cells, or PBMCs; the material itself was cDNA or gDNA.

During active infection, Seattle patients enrolled and were then monitored through disease. This CDR3 has 11 amino acids. Germline CDR1 reads LNHDA; CDR2 reads SQIVND (reference sequence). V trimming: 4 bases; J trimming: 11 bases; junction bases outside the gene matches: 3. Original analysis: The assay estimated nucleated cells by amplifying reference gene primers. Data came from immunoSEQ multiplex PCR; TCRdb stores just in-frame clones and leaves some out. V and J calls and clone size are given by that table; D and trimming were obtained from the DNA. This table holds 190,000 or so clones, around 85% found once.

Sequenced: peripheral blood. V gene TRBV19 combines with J gene TRBJ1-1; TRBD1 matches 8 bases. The clonotype was recovered from a man aged 55 to 69 with COVID-19, enrolled during active disease. CDR3 coding DNA: TGTGCCAGTAGTACCGGGACAGGTGCTTTCTTT. Protein: CASSTGTGAFF.